This T cell receptor beta chain was documented in a study of blood T cell repertoires in COVID-19. Libraries were prepared by immunoSEQ multiplex PCR; TCRdb keeps only in-frame clonotypes and omits some of them. Among around 130,000 clones listed, around 88% were seen once. Sequenced sample: peripheral blood. The sequence derives from a man aged 45-65 years with active or convalescent COVID-19.

CDR3 sequence reads: CASSEALLGASYEQYF. As DNA, the CDR3 is TGTGCCAGCAGTGAAGCGCTTTTGGGGGCGTCCTACGAGCAGTACTTC. The rearrangement uses TRBV6-1 and TRBJ2-7; weak D call: TRBD1 (6 bases). Germline CDR1 reads MNHNS; CDR2 reads SASEGT. The CDR3 extends over 16 amino acids. Trimming shortened V by 0 bases and J by 1 base, and 13 bases separated the two germline ends.